This T cell receptor beta chain was profiled in a study of cytomegalovirus exposure and HLA in healthy donors. With 60 Vbeta and 13 Jbeta primers, the PCR was carried out. Data came from immunoSEQ multiplex PCR; TCRdb stores just in-frame clones and leaves some out. The data hold about 130,000 clones, with approximately 61% observed a single time. Germline lookup yields CDR1 MRHNA and CDR2 SNTAGT. There are 11 residues in the CDR3. Trimming removed 4 bases at V and 6 bases at J, with 4 bases between. On this clone itself: The sample carries other DNA sequences with the same CDR3.

The chain links TRBV6-4 to TRBJ1-5; D remains ambiguous. The receptor's source is a human donor in good health. The sequencing sample was made of PBMCs. CDR3 in DNA: TGTGCCAGCAGTGCGAGTCAGCCCCAGCATTTT. Its protein is CASSASQPQHF.